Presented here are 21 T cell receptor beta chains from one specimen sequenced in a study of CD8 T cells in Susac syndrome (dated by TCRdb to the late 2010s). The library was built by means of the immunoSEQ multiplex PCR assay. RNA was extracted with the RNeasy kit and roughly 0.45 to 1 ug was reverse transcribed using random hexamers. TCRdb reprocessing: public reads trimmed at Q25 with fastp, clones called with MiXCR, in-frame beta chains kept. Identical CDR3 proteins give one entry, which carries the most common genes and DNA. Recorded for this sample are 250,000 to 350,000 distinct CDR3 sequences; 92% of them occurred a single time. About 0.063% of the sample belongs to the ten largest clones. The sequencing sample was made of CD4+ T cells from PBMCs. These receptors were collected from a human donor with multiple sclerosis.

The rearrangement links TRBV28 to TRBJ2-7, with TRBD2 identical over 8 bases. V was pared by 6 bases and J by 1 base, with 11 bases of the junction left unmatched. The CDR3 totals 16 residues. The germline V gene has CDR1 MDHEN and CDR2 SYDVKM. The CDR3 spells CASSRTGTSLSYEQYF. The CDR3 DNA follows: TGTGCCAGCAGCCGAACCGGGACTAGTCTGTCCTACGAGCAGTACTTC.

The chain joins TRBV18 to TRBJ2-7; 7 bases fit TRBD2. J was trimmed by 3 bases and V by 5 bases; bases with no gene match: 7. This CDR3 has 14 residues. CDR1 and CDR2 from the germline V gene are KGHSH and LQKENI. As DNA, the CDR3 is TGTGCCAGCTCAACGACTAGCCGGGGCTACGAGCAGTACTTC. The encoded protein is CASSTTSRGYEQYF.

The CDR3, as DNA: TGTGCCAGCAGCTTAGGGATGAATATGAACACTGAAGCTTTCTTT. Its protein product is CASSLGMNMNTEAFF. The chain joins TRBV5-8 to TRBJ1-1; D is undetermined. This CDR3 is built from 15 residues. V was shortened by 2 bases and J by 0 bases, with 11 bases between the two germline ends. The germline gives CDR1 SGHTS, CDR2 YDEGEE.

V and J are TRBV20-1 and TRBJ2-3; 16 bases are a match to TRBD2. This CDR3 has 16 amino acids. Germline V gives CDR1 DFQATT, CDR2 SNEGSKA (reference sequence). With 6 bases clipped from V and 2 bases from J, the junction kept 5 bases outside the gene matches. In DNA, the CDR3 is TGCAGTGCGGTGGGACTAGCGGGGGGGAACACAGATACGCAGTATTTT. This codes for CSAVGLAGGNTDTQYF.

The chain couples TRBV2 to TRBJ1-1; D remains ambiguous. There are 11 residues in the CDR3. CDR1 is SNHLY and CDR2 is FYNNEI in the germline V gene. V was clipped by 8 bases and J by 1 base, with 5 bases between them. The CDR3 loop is CASLRNTEAFF. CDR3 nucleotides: TGTGCCAGCCTCAGGAACACTGAAGCTTTCTTT.

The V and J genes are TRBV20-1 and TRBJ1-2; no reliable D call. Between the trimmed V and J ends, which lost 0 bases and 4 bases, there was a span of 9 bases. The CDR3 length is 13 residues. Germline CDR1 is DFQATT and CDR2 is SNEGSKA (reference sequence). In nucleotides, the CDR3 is TGCAGTGCTAGAGAGACGCCCGGCTATGGCTACACCTTC. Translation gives CSARETPGYGYTF.

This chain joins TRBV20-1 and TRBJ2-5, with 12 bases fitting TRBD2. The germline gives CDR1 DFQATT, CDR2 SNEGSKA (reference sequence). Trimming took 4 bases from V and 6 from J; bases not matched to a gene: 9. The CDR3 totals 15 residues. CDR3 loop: CSAIPASGGAKTQYF. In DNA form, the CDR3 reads TGCAGTGCTATCCCTGCTAGCGGGGGGGCAAAGACCCAGTACTTC.

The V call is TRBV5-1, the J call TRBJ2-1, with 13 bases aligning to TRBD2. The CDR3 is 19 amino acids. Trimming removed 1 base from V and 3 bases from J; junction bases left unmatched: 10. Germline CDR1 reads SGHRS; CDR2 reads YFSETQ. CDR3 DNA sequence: TGCGCCAGCAGCTTGCCCGGACTAGCGGGGGTTCGGGGCTACAATGAGCAGTTCTTC. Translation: CASSLPGLAGVRGYNEQFF.

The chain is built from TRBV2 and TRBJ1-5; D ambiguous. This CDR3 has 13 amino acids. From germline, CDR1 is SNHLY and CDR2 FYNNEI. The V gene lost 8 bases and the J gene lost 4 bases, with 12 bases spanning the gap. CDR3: CASGPNNNQPQHF. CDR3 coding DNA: TGTGCCAGCGGGCCGAACAATAATCAGCCCCAGCATTTT.

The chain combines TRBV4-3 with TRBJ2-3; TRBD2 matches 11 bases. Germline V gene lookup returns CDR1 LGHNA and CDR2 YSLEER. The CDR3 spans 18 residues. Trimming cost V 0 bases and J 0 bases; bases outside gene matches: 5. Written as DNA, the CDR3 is TGCGCCAGCAGCCAAGAATTGCGACTAGCGGGGAGCACAGATACGCAGTATTTT. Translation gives CASSQELRLAGSTDTQYF.

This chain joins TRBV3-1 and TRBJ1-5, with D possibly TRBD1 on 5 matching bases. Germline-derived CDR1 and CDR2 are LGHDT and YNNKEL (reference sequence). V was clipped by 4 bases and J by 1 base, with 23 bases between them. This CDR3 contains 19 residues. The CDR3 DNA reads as TGTGCCAGCAGCCCAGGCCGGGGCAGGAGGAATCGGAGCAATCAGCCCCAGCATTTT. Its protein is CASSPGRGRRNRSNQPQHF.

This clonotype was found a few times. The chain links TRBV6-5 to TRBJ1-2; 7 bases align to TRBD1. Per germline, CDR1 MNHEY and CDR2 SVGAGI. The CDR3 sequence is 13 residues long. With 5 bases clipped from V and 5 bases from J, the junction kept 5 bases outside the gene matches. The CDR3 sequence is CASSRDRAYGYTF. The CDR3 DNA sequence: TGTGCCAGCAGTCGGGACAGAGCGTATGGCTACACCTTC.

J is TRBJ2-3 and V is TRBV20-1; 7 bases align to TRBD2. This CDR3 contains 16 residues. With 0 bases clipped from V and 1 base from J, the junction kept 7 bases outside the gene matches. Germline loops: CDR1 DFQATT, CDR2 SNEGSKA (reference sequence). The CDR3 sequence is CSARDPSSGGTDTQYF. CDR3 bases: TGCAGTGCTAGAGATCCGTCTAGCGGCGGCACAGATACGCAGTATTTT.

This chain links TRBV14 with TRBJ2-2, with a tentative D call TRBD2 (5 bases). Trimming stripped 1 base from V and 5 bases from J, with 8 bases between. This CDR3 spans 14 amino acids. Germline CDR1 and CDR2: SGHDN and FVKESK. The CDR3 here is CASSQAGWTGELFF. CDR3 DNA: TGTGCCAGCAGCCAAGCGGGGTGGACCGGGGAGCTGTTTTTT.

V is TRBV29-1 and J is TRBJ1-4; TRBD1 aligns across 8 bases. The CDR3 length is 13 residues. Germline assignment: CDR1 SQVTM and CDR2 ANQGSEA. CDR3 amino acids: CIARQGAGEKLFF. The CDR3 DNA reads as TGCATCGCACGTCAGGGGGCCGGTGAAAAACTGTTTTTT.

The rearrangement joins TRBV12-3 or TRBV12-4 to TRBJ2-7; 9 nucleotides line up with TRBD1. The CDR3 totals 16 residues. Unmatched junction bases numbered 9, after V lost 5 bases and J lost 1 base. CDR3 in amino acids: CASSPGTGPGSYEQYF. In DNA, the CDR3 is TGTGCCAGCAGTCCTGGGACAGGGCCAGGTTCCTACGAGCAGTACTTC.

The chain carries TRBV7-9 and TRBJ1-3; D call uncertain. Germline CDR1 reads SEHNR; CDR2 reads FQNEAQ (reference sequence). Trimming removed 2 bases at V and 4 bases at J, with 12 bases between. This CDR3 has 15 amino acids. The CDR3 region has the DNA TGTGCCAGCAGCTTACATTTACAGCTGGGAAACACCATATATTTT. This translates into CASSLHLQLGNTIYF.

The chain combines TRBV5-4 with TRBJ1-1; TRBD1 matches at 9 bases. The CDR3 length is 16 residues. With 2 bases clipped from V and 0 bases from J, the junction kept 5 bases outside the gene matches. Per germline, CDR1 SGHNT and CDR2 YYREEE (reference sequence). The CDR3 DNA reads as TGTGCCAGCAGCTTTAACAGGGGGCAGATGAACACTGAAGCTTTCTTT. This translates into CASSFNRGQMNTEAFF.

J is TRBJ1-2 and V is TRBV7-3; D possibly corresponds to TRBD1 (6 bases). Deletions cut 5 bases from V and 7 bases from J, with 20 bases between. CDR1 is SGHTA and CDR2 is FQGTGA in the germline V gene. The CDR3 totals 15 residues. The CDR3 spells CASSQGPSGAFGYTF. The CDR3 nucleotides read TGTGCCAGCAGCCAAGGACCATCGGGGGCGTTTGGCTACACCTTC.

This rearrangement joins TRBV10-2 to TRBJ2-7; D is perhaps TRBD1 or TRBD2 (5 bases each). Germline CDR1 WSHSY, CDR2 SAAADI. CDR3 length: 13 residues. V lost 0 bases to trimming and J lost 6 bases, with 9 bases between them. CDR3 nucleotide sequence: TGCGCCAGCAGTGAGTCGCACGGGGCCGAGCAGTACTTC. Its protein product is CASSESHGAEQYF.

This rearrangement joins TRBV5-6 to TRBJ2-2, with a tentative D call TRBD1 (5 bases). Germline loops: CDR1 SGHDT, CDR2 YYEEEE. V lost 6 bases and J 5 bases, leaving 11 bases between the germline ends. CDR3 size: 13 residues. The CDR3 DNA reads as TGTGCCAGCATCGCAGGGTGGACCGGGGAGCTGTTTTTT. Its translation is CASIAGWTGELFF.